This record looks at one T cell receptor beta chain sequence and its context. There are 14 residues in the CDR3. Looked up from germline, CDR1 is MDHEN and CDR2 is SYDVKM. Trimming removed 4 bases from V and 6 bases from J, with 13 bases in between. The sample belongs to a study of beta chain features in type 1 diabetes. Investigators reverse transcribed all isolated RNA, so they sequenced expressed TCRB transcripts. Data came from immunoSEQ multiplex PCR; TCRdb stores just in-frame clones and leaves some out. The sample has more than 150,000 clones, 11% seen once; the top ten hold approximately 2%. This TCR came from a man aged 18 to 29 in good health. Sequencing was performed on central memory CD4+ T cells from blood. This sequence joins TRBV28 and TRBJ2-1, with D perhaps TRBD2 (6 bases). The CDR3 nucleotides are TGTGCCAGCAGTTCGGGACTCTTGATCAATGAGCAGTTCTTC. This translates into CASSSGLLINEQFF.